The following is a T cell receptor (beta chain) sequence with its context. V dropped 2 bases and J dropped 9 bases, with 20 bases sitting between them. The CDR3 is 15 amino acids. Germline loops: CDR1 LNHNV, CDR2 YYDKDF (reference sequence). These data are taken from a study of T cell changes during pregnancy in multiple sclerosis. TCRdb's table, derived via immunoSEQ multiplex PCR, lists solely in-frame clones and lacks some. Found here are roughly 38,000 clones, approximately 89% of them singletons; the top ten hold approximately 0.67%. The J gene is TRBJ2-7, the V gene TRBV15, with D possibly TRBD1 on 8 matching bases. This TCR came from a female donor in good health, enrolled as a control in a pregnancy study. This specimen consisted of CD4+ T cells from peripheral blood mononuclear cells, obtained in the second trimester of pregnancy. CDR3: CATSRSSQGGAMQYF. The CDR3 coding sequence is TGTGCCACCAGCAGATCCTCACAGGGGGGGGCCATGCAGTACTTC.